The rows below give T cell receptor beta chains drawn from one sample of a study of blood T cell repertoires in COVID-19. Libraries were prepared by immunoSEQ multiplex PCR; TCRdb keeps only in-frame clonotypes and omits some of them. The table shows 20,000 to 30,000 clones, with less than 90% occurring only once. The specimen was peripheral blood. These TCRs come from a man in his 70s with COVID-19, enrolled during active disease. CDR3s include the opening cysteine and the closing phenylalanine or tryptophan. Fields, in order: clone size, V gene, J gene, D gene, CDR3 protein, CDR3 DNA. D genes are given only for firm matches. Some rows mark clone size as missing; the rest say once, few, many or name a class of expanded clone.

>NA|TRBV14|TRBJ2-3|TRBD1
CASSQLRQGATMTDTQYF
TGTGCCAGCAGCCAATTGAGACAGGGGGCCACAATGACAGATACGCAGTATTTT
>NA|TRBV11-3|TRBJ2-5|NA
CASSLTGTSGQYF
NA
>NA|TRBV12-3/TRBV12-4|TRBJ2-3|NA
CASRSLPDTQYF
TGTGCCAGCAGGTCCCTCCCAGATACGCAGTATTTT
>NA|TRBV19|TRBJ1-1|NA
CASRSMVMNTEAFF
TGTGCCAGTAGGAGCATGGTAATGAACACTGAAGCTTTCTTT
>NA|TRBV5-1|TRBJ2-2|TRBD2
CASSLDPGGPVTGELFF
TGCGCCAGCAGCTTGGATCCGGGAGGGCCCGTGACCGGGGAGCTGTTTTTT
>NA|TRBV30|TRBJ2-3|TRBD2
CAWRRGLAGTDTQYF
TGTGCCTGGAGGCGAGGACTAGCGGGCACAGATACGCAGTATTTT
>NA|TRBV2|TRBJ2-7|TRBD1
CATTGGQGREQYF
TGTGCCACCACAGGGGGACAGGGACGCGAGCAGTACTTC
>NA|TRBV10-3|TRBJ2-7|TRBD2
CAISELLAGGPGEQYF
TGTGCCATCAGTGAGTTACTAGCGGGAGGGCCTGGCGAGCAGTACTTC
>NA|TRBV19|TRBJ1-2|NA
CASKTGGADEGYTF
TGTGCCAGCAAAACGGGGGGGGCGGATGAAGGCTACACCTTC
>NA|TRBV15|TRBJ1-3|NA
CATSRDPGSGNTIYF
TGTGCCACCAGCAGAGACCCGGGCTCTGGAAACACCATATATTTT
>NA|TRBV19|TRBJ1-1|NA
CASTPYGAADTEAFF
TGTGCCAGTACCCCATATGGGGCCGCGGACACTGAAGCTTTCTTT
>NA|TRBV4-2|TRBJ2-7|NA
CASSQDHLQLGDDEQYF
TGTGCCAGCAGCCAAGACCATCTCCAGCTAGGAGACGACGAGCAGTACTTC
>NA|TRBV14|TRBJ2-5|TRBD1
CASSQAGQVYQETQYF
TGTGCCAGCAGCCAAGCCGGACAGGTGTACCAAGAGACCCAGTACTTC
>NA|TRBV11-2|TRBJ2-3|TRBD1
CASSNGWDRPSDTQYF
TGTGCCAGCAGCAACGGGTGGGACAGGCCCTCAGATACGCAGTATTTT
>NA|TRBV5-1|TRBJ1-1|TRBD1
CASSSLGQGGTEAFF
TGCGCCAGCAGCTCATTGGGACAGGGAGGGACTGAAGCTTTCTTT
>NA|TRBV19|TRBJ1-2|NA
CASSMEGLNGYTF
TGTGCCAGTAGTATGGAGGGCCTAAACGGCTACACCTTC
>NA|TRBV4-1|TRBJ2-2|NA
CASSQERGGPPTGELFF
TGCGCCAGCAGCCAAGAAAGGGGGGGGCCTCCCACCGGGGAGCTGTTTTTT
>NA|TRBV6-5|TRBJ2-5|TRBD1
CASSYVGQGKETQYF
TGTGCCAGCAGTTACGTAGGACAGGGGAAAGAGACCCAGTACTTC
>NA|TRBV6-7|TRBJ2-1|TRBD1
CASSSPGQGRSYNEQFF
TGTGCCAGCAGTTCACCGGGACAGGGCAGATCCTACAATGAGCAGTTCTTC
>once|TRBV4-1|TRBJ2-3|TRBD2
CASSQGTSGGTDTQYF
TGCGCCAGCAGCCAAGGCACTAGCGGGGGCACAGATACGCAGTATTTT
>NA|TRBV4-2|TRBJ1-4|TRBD1
CASSQSTGRNEKLFF
TGTGCCAGCAGCCAATCGACAGGGCGGAATGAAAAACTGTTTTTT
>NA|TRBV15|TRBJ2-2|TRBD2
CATSRGTSGRARTGELFF
TGTGCCACCAGCAGAGGGACTAGCGGGAGGGCAAGGACCGGGGAGCTGTTTTTT
>NA|TRBV30|TRBJ1-2|TRBD1
CAWDGTVYGYTF
TGTGCCTGGGATGGGACAGTCTATGGCTACACCTTC
>NA|TRBV6-5|TRBJ2-3|TRBD2
CASILAGTDTQYF
TGTGCCAGCATCCTAGCGGGCACAGATACGCAGTATTTT
>once|TRBV5-5|TRBJ2-7|NA
CASSLIVRVEQYF
TGTGCCAGCAGCTTAATCGTGAGGGTCGAGCAGTACTTC
>once|TRBV7-2|TRBJ1-6|NA
CASSLAQTNSPLHF
TGTGCCAGCAGCTTAGCACAGACCAATTCACCCCTCCACTTT
>NA|TRBV28|TRBJ2-3|NA
CASRGNTDTQYF
TGTGCCAGCCGCGGGAATACAGATACGCAGTATTTT